This T cell receptor (beta chain) was identified during a study of T cell repertoires in cytomegalovirus infection. This clonotype was recorded only once. What it recognizes is unknown. CDR1 is LNHDA, CDR2 SQIVND, per germline (reference sequence). J was trimmed by 3 bases and V by 0 bases; bases with no gene match: 11. The CDR3 loop spans 19 amino acids. TCRdb itself ran the reads through MiXCR, one entry per CDR3 protein. Of hundreds of thousands of distinct CDR3 sequences listed, around 31% are singletons. The rearrangement uses TRBV19 and TRBJ2-2; 9 bases are shared with TRBD1. The sequences come from cultured CD8+ T cells from PBMCs, collected from culture after CMV antigen stimulation. The clonotype comes from a human donor in good health (CMV status not recorded). Some clones in this sample may be carry-over from other donors' samples. In DNA, the CDR3 is TGTGCCAGTAGTATAGAGCCATACGGGGACAGGGTGTACACCGGGGAGCTGTTTTTT. As protein: CASSIEPYGDRVYTGELFF. The complete variable domain, with remaining parts taken from reference TRBV19 and TRBJ2-2, reads DGGITQSPKYLFRKEGQNVTLSCEQNLNHDAMYWYRQDPGQGLRLIYYSQIVNDFQKGDIAEGYSVSREKKESFPLTVTSAQKNPTAFYLCASSIEPYGDRVYTGELFFGEGSRLTVL.